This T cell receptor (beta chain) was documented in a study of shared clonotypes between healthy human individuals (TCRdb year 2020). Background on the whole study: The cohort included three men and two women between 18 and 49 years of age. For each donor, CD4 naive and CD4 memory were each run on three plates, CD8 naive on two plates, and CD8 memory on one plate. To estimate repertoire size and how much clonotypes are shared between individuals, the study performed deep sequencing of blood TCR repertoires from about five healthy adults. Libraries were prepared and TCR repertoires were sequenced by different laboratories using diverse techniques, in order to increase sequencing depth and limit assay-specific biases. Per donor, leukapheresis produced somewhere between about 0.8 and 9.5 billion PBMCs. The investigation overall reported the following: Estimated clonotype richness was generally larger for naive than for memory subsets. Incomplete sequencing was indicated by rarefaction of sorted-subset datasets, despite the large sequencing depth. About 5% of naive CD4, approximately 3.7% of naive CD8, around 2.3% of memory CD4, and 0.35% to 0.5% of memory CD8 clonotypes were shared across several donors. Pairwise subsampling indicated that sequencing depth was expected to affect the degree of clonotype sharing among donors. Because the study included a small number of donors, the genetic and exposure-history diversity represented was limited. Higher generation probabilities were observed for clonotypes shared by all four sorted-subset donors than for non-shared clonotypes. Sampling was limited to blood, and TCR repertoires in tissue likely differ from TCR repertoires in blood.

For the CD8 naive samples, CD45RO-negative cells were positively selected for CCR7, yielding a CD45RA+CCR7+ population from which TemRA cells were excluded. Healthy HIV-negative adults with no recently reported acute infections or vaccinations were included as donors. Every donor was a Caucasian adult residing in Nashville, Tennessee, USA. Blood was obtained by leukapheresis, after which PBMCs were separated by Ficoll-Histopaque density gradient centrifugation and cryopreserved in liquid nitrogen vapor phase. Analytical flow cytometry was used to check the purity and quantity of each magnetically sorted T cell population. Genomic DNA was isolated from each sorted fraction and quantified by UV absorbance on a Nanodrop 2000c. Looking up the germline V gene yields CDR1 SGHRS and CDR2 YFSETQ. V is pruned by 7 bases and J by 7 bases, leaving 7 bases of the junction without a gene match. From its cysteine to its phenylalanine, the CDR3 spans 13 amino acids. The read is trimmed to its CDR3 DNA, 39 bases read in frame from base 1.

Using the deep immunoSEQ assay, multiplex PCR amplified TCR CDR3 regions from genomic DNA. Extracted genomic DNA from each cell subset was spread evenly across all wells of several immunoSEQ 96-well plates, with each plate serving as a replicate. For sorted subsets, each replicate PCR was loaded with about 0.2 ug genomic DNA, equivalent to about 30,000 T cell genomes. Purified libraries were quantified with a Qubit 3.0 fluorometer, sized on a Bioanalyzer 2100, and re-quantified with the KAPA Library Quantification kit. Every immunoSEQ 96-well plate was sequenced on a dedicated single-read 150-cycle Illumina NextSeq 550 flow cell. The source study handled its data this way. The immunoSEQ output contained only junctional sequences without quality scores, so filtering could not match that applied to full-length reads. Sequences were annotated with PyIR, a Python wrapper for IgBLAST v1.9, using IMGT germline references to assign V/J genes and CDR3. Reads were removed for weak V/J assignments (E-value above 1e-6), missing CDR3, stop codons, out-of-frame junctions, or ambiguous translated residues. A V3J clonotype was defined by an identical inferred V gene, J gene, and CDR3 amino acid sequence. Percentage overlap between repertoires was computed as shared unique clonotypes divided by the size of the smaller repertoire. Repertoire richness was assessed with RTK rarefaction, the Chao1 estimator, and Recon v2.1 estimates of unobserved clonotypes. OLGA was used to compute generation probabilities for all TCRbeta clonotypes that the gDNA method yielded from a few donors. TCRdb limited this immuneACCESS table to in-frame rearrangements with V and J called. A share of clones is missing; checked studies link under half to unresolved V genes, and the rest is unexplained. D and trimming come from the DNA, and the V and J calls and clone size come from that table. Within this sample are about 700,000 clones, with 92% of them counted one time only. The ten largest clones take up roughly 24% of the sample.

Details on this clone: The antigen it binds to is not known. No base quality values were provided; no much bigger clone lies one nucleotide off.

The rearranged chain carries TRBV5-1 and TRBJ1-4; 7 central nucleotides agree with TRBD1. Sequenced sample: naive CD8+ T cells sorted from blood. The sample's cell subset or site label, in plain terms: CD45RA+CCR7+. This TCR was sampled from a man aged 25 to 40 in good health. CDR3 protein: CASGDSVTEKLFF. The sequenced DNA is TGCGCCAGCGGGGACAGTGTTACTGAAAAACTGTTTTTT.